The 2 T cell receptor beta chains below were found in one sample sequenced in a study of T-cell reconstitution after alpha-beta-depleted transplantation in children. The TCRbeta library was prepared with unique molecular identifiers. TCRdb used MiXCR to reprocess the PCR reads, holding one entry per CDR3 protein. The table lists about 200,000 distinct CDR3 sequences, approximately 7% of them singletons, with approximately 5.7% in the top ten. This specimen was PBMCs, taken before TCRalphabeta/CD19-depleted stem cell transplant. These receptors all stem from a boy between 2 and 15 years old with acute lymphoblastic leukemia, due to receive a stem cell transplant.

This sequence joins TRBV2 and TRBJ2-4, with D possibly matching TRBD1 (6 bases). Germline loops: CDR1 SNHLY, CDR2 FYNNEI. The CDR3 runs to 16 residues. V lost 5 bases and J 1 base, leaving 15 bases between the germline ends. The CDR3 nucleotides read TGTGCCAGCAGTCCTGAACAGGGTCCGGCCAAAAACATTCAGTACTTC. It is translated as CASSPEQGPAKNIQYF.

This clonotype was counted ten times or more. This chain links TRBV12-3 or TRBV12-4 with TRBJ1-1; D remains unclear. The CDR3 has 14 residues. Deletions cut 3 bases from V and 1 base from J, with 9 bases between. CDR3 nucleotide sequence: TGTGCCAGCAGTTTTACCGGTTCGAACACTGAAGCTTTCTTT. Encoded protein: CASSFTGSNTEAFF.